This T cell receptor beta chain was observed in a study of T cell changes during pregnancy in multiple sclerosis. Germline CDR1 reads MNHNY; CDR2 reads SVGAGI (reference sequence). The length of the CDR3 is 14 residues. The junction had 7 bases not matched to a gene; V was cut back by 6 bases and J by 2 bases. Sequenced by immunoSEQ multiplex PCR; TCRdb stores in-frame clones only, minus some. The table lists about 69,000 clones, 80% to 95% of them singletons. This clone has a handful of counts. The sample in question was peripheral blood, obtained in the third trimester of pregnancy. The TCR originated in a female donor in good health, enrolled as a control in a pregnancy study. The rearrangement uses TRBV6-6 and TRBJ2-7; 7 bases fit TRBD1. In DNA, the CDR3 is TGTGCCAGCAGCTATGAAACAGGGGCCTACGAGCAGTACTTC. Protein sequence: CASSYETGAYEQYF.